Listed below are T cell receptor beta chains from one sample, sequenced in a study of cytomegalovirus exposure and HLA in healthy donors. Profiling relied on immunoSEQ multiplex PCR, and the TCRdb table lists in-frame clones only, not all of them. The sample holds around 140,000 clones, over 65% seen once. The sample was PBMCs. These receptors all stem from a female donor in good health and CMV-seronegative. CDR3s include the opening cysteine and the closing phenylalanine or tryptophan. A D gene is named only where the DNA matches it firmly. Clone size is stated in some rows and not others, as once, few, many or a class when expanded.

TRBV9	-	-	TRBJ2-3	TGTGCCAGCAGCGTCAGCGGATATAGCACAGATACGCAGTATTTT	CASSVSGYSTDTQYF
TRBV7-3	-	TRBD2	TRBJ2-2	TGTGCCAGCAGCCAGACTAGCGGGGGTTTAATGGGCACCGGGGAGCTGTTTTTT	CASSQTSGGLMGTGELFF
TRBV7-3	few	TRBD2	TRBJ2-1	TGTGCCAGCAGCTTAGGGGGGGAAGGCAATGAGCAGTTCTTC	CASSLGGEGNEQFF
TRBV4-2	many	TRBD2	TRBJ2-7	TGTGCCAGCAGCCAAGATCTTGGAAGCGGGACCACCTACGAGCAGTACTTC	CASSQDLGSGTTYEQYF
TRBV6-6	-	TRBD1	TRBJ1-1	TGTGCCAGCAGTGGACAGGGGGCGCGTAACACTGAAGCTTTCTTT	CASSGQGARNTEAFF
TRBV9	-	-	TRBJ2-2	TGTGCCAGCAGCGTAGTGGGGGGGCAAACCGGGGAGCTGTTTTTT	CASSVVGGQTGELFF
TRBV4-1	once	TRBD1	TRBJ2-1	TGCGCCAGCAGCCAAGACCGGACAGGGGGCTTTAGTGAGCAGTTCTTC	CASSQDRTGGFSEQFF
TRBV7-2	-	-	TRBJ2-1	TGTGCCAGCAGCTTAAGGAATATACTAGCTTCCGGCAATGAGCAGTTCTTC	CASSLRNILASGNEQFF
TRBV6-4	-	-	TRBJ2-1	TGTGCCAGCAGTGAAGGCGGGGTGAACTATGAGCAGTTCTTC	CASSEGGVNYEQFF
TRBV19	-	TRBD1	TRBJ1-1	TGTGCCAGTATCATATCAGGGGGCCGAGGGGCTTTCTTT	CASIISGGRGAFF
TRBV7-9	-	-	TRBJ2-3	TGTGCCAGCAGCTCCTATCCGGGGGGCCCCGATACGCAGTATTTT	CASSSYPGGPDTQYF
TRBV4-1	-	-	TRBJ2-5	TGCGCCAGCAGCCAAGAGGGGGCGGGGGTAGAGACCCAGTACTTC	CASSQEGAGVETQYF
TRBV5-1	-	-	TRBJ2-5	TGCGCCAGCGGAGCGGGTTGGGGAGAGACCCAGTACTTC	CASGAGWGETQYF
TRBV5-6	-	-	TRBJ2-3	TGTGCCAGCAGCCTGGGTCAGGGGATAAATACGCAGTATTTT	CASSLGQGINTQYF
TRBV2	-	-	TRBJ2-1	TGTGCCAGCAGTGACCCGGGACTTTGGGGGAGTGAGCAGTTCTTC	CASSDPGLWGSEQFF
TRBV7-2	-	-	TRBJ1-2	TGTGCCAGCAGCTTAGGCCCGGGAGCTCACTATGGCTACACCTTC	CASSLGPGAHYGYTF
TRBV29-1	-	TRBD1	TRBJ2-1	TGCAGCGTTGCTAAGGTAGGGGGCGCAAGCAATGAGCAGTTCTTC	CSVAKVGGASNEQFF
TRBV9	-	TRBD1	TRBJ1-2	TGTGCCAGCAGCCTCCGGACAGGGGGTGGCTACCCCTTC	CASSLRTGGGYPF
TRBV27	-	-	TRBJ1-2	TGTGCCAGCAGTTCACAGGGTTATGGCTACACCTTC	CASSSQGYGYTF
TRBV5-1	-	-	TRBJ1-3	TGCGCCAGCAGCTTGAGTGGGGCCTCTGGAAACACCATATATTTT	CASSLSGASGNTIYF
TRBV7-9	-	-	TRBJ2-3	TGTGCCAGCAGCTTAAGGCTAGATCCGGATACGCAGTATTTT	CASSLRLDPDTQYF
TRBV5-1	few	-	TRBJ2-6	TGCGCCAGCCGTACAGCCCTCTCTGGGGCCAACGTCCTGACTTTC	CASRTALSGANVLTF
TRBV28	-	TRBD2	TRBJ2-7	TGTGCCAGCACCACCACGGGAGGGCCCTACGAGCAGTACTTC	CASTTTGGPYEQYF
TRBV28	-	TRBD1	TRBJ1-2	TGTGCCAGCAGGCCTAGCGGGACAGGTCAATTCTATGGCTACACCTTC	CASRPSGTGQFYGYTF
TRBV6-5	-	TRBD1	TRBJ1-4	TGTGCCAGCAGTACCCGACAGGGGGAGAGTGAAAAACTGTTTTTT	CASSTRQGESEKLFF
TRBV7-6	-	-	TRBJ2-7	TGTGCCAGCAGCCCTCTATCGGACAGAATCTACGAGCAGTACTTC	CASSPLSDRIYEQYF
TRBV6-1	-	-	TRBJ1-6	TGTGCCAGCACCACGTGGACACTCGATAATTCACCCCTCCACTTT	CASTTWTLDNSPLHF
TRBV14	-	-	TRBJ2-2	TGTGCCAGCAGTCTTACTGACACCGGGGAGCTGTTTTTT	CASSLTDTGELFF
TRBV5-1	-	TRBD1	TRBJ1-2	TGCGCCAGCAGCTTTCGAACAGGGGCAAATGGCTACACCTTC	CASSFRTGANGYTF
TRBV4-1	few	TRBD2	TRBJ2-1	TGCGCCAGCAGCCAACGACTAGCGGCTGGGAATGAGCAGTTCTTC	CASSQRLAAGNEQFF
TRBV19	-	-	TRBJ2-5	TGTGCCAGTAGTACGACTAGAGTTGAGACCCAGTACTTC	CASSTTRVETQYF
TRBV2	once	TRBD1	TRBJ1-2	TGTGCCAGCAGTGAAGCCCTGGGACAGGGGGCGATCACCTTC	CASSEALGQGAITF
TRBV7-6	-	-	TRBJ1-1	TGTGCCAGCAGCTTTCTAGGAACTGAAGCTTTCTTT	CASSFLGTEAFF
TRBV7-9	-	TRBD1	TRBJ2-7	TGTGCCAGCAGCTTATCCTCGGGACAGGGCGACGGCTACGAGCAGTACTTC	CASSLSSGQGDGYEQYF
TRBV18	-	TRBD1	TRBJ1-2	TGTGCCAGCTCACCGCAGACAGGGGGCAACTATGGCTACACCTTC	CASSPQTGGNYGYTF
TRBV7-2	-	-	TRBJ1-4	TGTGCCAGCAGCTTTCGTACTAATGAAAAACTGTTTTTT	CASSFRTNEKLFF
TRBV5-4	few	TRBD1	TRBJ1-1	TGTGCCAGCAGCTCTCCGGGACAGGGGATGGGCACTGAAGCTTTCTTT	CASSSPGQGMGTEAFF
TRBV19	once	TRBD2	TRBJ2-1	TGTGCCAGTAGTATAGGACTAGCGGGAGGGCGCAATGAGCAGTTCTTC	CASSIGLAGGRNEQFF
TRBV5-4	-	-	TRBJ2-7	TGTGCCAGCAGCCGCAGGGGCGCCCCCTACGAGCAGTACTTC	CASSRRGAPYEQYF
TRBV30	-	TRBD1	TRBJ1-2	TGTGCCTGCAATGGACAGGGGGCTAACTATGGCTACACCTTC	CACNGQGANYGYTF